The 23 T cell receptor beta chains below were found in one sample sequenced in a study of graft-versus-host responses after intestinal transplantation. TCRdb's table, derived via immunoSEQ multiplex PCR, lists solely in-frame clones and lacks some. Of tens of thousands of clones detected, roughly 94% appear once; the ten largest clones hold about 0.56%. These receptors lack a known antigen. This sample comprised unstimulated CD8+ T cells sorted from spleen or lymph node cells, obtained before intestinal transplant. These receptors all stem from a human donor who received an intestinal transplant.

The J gene is TRBJ2-1, the V gene TRBV2; 9 bases fit TRBD2. The V and J ends lost 4 bases and 5 bases, in that order; junction bases with no gene match: 12. From germline, CDR1 is SNHLY and CDR2 FYNNEI. The CDR3 has 17 residues. CDR3 sequence reads: CASSGTRLAGVNNEQFF. The CDR3 bases are TGTGCCAGCAGTGGGACGAGGTTAGCGGGAGTAAACAATGAGCAGTTCTTC.

CDR3 coding DNA: TGTGCCAGTGCCCCGATCCCCCCGGGGGCCAAAGAGACCCAGTACTTC. Translated, it gives CASAPIPPGAKETQYF. The rearrangement uses TRBV19 and TRBJ2-5, with D possibly being TRBD1 or TRBD2 (6 bases each). The CDR3 extends over 16 amino acids. The V gene's germline CDR1 is LNHDA and CDR2 SQIVND (reference sequence). The V gene lost 8 bases and the J gene lost 3 bases, with 22 bases spanning the gap.

The chain is built from TRBV9 and TRBJ2-3; D is undetermined. Germline CDR1 and CDR2: SGDLS and YYNGEE. The CDR3 contains 14 residues. With 3 bases removed from V and 2 bases from J, the gap between germline ends came to 10 bases. CDR3: CASSADRSTDTQYF. In DNA form, the CDR3 reads TGTGCCAGCAGCGCGGACCGCTCCACAGATACGCAGTATTTT.

The chain recombines TRBV29-1 with TRBJ1-2; TRBD1 aligns across 7 bases. Looked up from germline, CDR1 is SQVTM and CDR2 is ANQGSEA. The CDR3 consists of 16 residues. J lost 1 base, V lost 4 bases, and 12 bases had no gene match. The CDR3 reads CSVGPTGSMGNYGYTF. CDR3 sequence (DNA): TGCAGCGTTGGCCCGACAGGGTCTATGGGTAACTATGGCTACACCTTC.

V gene TRBV7-2 combines with J gene TRBJ2-7, with a weak D call TRBD2 (6 bases). The CDR3 length is 14 residues. Germline V gives CDR1 SGHTA, CDR2 FQGNSA. V shed 4 bases and J shed 2 bases, with 12 bases lying between them. The CDR3 DNA reads TGTGCCAGCAGCTCAGGGACTCTCGCCTACGAGCAGTACTTC. It translates to CASSSGTLAYEQYF.

This chain joins TRBV21-1 and TRBJ2-1; the tabulated D call, TRBD2, remains unverified against the DNA. TRBV21-1 is a listed pseudogene. The CDR3 is 16 amino acids. Written as DNA, the CDR3 is TGTGCCAGCAGCACCCTGAGACTAGCGGGAGGGCCTGAGCAGTTCTTC. Translating it yields CASSTLRLAGGPEQFF.

The V call is TRBV9, the J call TRBJ2-7; D gene uncertain. V shed 0 bases and J shed 2 bases, with 12 bases lying between them. CDR1 and CDR2 (germline): SGDLS, YYNGEE. The CDR3 extends over 15 amino acids. DNA of the CDR3: TGTGCCAGCAGCGTAGGGAATAGTCCCACCTACGAGCAGTACTTC. Its protein is CASSVGNSPTYEQYF. Supplemented by reference TRBV9 and TRBJ2-7, the full variable domain reads DSGVTQTPKHLITATGQRVTLRCSPRSGDLSVYWYQQSLDQGLQFLIQYYNGEERAKGNILERFSAQQFPDLHSELNLSSLELGDSALYFCASSVGNSPTYEQYFGPGTRLTVT.

The rearrangement uses TRBV5-1 and TRBJ2-1, with D unresolved. The CDR3 has 17 amino acids. Germline V gives CDR1 SGHRS, CDR2 YFSETQ. V lost 0 bases to trimming and J lost 8 bases, with 21 bases between them. The CDR3 bases are TGCGCCAGCAGCTTGGGCTTTCCAGCGTCAAAATCTGATGAGCAGTTCTTC. This codes for CASSLGFPASKSDEQFF. Full variable domain (rest looked up from reference TRBV5-1 and TRBJ2-1): KAGVTQTPRYLIKTRGQQVTLSCSPISGHRSVSWYQQTPGQGLQFLFEYFSETQRNKGNFPGRFSGRQFSNSRSEMNVSTLELGDSALYLCASSLGFPASKSDEQFFGPGTRLTVL.

As concerns this clone: Additional DNA sequences in this sample encode the identical CDR3. The CDR3 DNA sequence: TGTGCCAGTAGTATAGACAGGGGATACACTGAAGCTTTCTTT. As protein: CASSIDRGYTEAFF. The V gene is TRBV19, the J gene TRBJ1-1, with D possibly matching TRBD1 (6 bases). The CDR3 length is 14 residues. The ends were cut back, 0 bases at V and 3 bases at J, with 8 bases in the middle. The germline V gene has CDR1 LNHDA and CDR2 SQIVND (reference sequence).

The chain combines TRBV29-1 with TRBJ1-3; D is ambiguous. This CDR3 is built from 13 residues. Trimming removed 6 bases from V and 0 bases from J, with 9 bases in between. Germline CDR1 is SQVTM and CDR2 is ANQGSEA. The CDR3 loop reads CSVDGDSGNTIYF. CDR3 DNA sequence: TGCAGCGTCGACGGAGACTCTGGAAACACCATATATTTT.

This chain joins TRBV4-1 and TRBJ2-5; TRBD2 aligns across 12 bases. Per the germline V gene, CDR1 is MGHRA and CDR2 is YSYEKL. CDR3 length: 19 residues. Trimming cost V 0 bases and J 5 bases; bases outside gene matches: 13. For the CDR3, the DNA is TGCGCCAGCAGCCAAGATACCCCTTTGACTAGCGGGAGTCGGGAGACCCAGTACTTC. It translates to CASSQDTPLTSGSRETQYF.

The chain joins TRBV5-6 to TRBJ1-2; D ambiguous. V was pared by 1 base and J by 4 bases, with 11 bases between. The CDR3 contains 14 residues. Germline values: CDR1 SGHDT, CDR2 YYEEEE. DNA of the CDR3: TGTGCCAGCAGCTTGTTCATGATGTTCTATGGCTACACCTTC. Encoded protein: CASSLFMMFYGYTF. Full variable domain (remainder filled in from reference TRBV5-6 and TRBJ1-2): DAGVTQSPTHLIKTRGQQVTLRCSPKSGHDTVSWYQQALGQGPQFIFQYYEEEERQRGNFPDRFSGHQFPNYSSELNVNALLLGDSALYLCASSLFMMFYGYTFGSGTRLTVV.

In its sample, this clone was seen a few times. The chain carries TRBV15 and TRBJ2-7; either TRBD1 or TRBD2 may fit D (5 bases each). Trimming pared 2 bases from V and 2 bases from J, leaving 19 bases between. Germline assignment: CDR1 LNHNV and CDR2 YYDKDF (reference sequence). The CDR3 spans 17 residues. DNA of the CDR3: TGTGCCACCAGCAGAAACCAGGGAGTCCAATGGGCCTACGAGCAGTACTTC. The encoded protein is CATSRNQGVQWAYEQYF.

This clone was detected only once. The rearrangement joins TRBV27 to TRBJ2-7, with D possibly being TRBD1 (6 bases). V was cut by 6 bases and J by 3 bases, with 12 bases left in between. The CDR3 covers 13 residues. CDR1 and CDR2 from the germline V gene are MNHEY and SMNVEV (reference sequence). CDR3 bases: TGTGCCAGCAGAGGTACAGGGCTCTACGAGCAGTACTTC. This gives the protein CASRGTGLYEQYF.

Regarding this clone: The same CDR3 can be traced to other DNA sequences in this sample. The chain recombines TRBV27 with TRBJ2-7; possibly TRBD1 or TRBD2 for D (5 bases each). In germline, CDR1 is MNHEY, CDR2 SMNVEV (reference sequence). The V gene lost 3 bases and the J gene lost 2 bases, with 8 bases spanning the gap. The CDR3 totals 13 residues. DNA for the CDR3: TGTGCCAGCAGTTTCCGGGGCGCCTACGAGCAGTACTTC. It encodes CASSFRGAYEQYF.

This chain connects TRBV2 to TRBJ2-1; 11 nucleotides match TRBD2. The V gene end was trimmed by 7 bases and the J gene end by 5 bases; junction bases not matched to a gene: 7. The germline CDR1 and CDR2 sequences are SNHLY and FYNNEI. CDR3 length: 15 residues. CDR3 protein: CASTLAGASDNEQFF. The CDR3 nucleotides read TGTGCCAGCACACTAGCGGGAGCTAGTGACAATGAGCAGTTCTTC.

The chain joins TRBV6-1 to TRBJ2-1; 8 bases fit TRBD2. From germline, CDR1 is MNHNS and CDR2 SASEGT. Trimming took 3 bases from V and 3 from J; bases not matched to a gene: 1. The CDR3 loop spans 14 amino acids. The CDR3 loop is CASSDTSGYNEQFF. The CDR3 DNA sequence: TGTGCCAGCAGTGATACTAGCGGCTACAATGAGCAGTTCTTC.

This clone occurred once. V usage is TRBV11-2 and J usage is TRBJ2-5; D is unresolved. Germline V gives CDR1 SGHAT, CDR2 FQNNGV. Trimming left V 1 base short and J 5 bases short, with 11 bases between. This CDR3 has 14 amino acids. The CDR3 reads CASSLGVLWETQYF. CDR3 nucleotide sequence: TGTGCCAGCAGCTTAGGGGTCCTATGGGAGACCCAGTACTTC.

CDR3 DNA sequence: TGTGCCAGCTCGACCCAGGGAGTGGGGTATAGCAATCAGCCCCAGCATTTT. It translates to CASSTQGVGYSNQPQHF. The rearrangement uses TRBV18 and TRBJ1-5; D perhaps matches TRBD1 (5 bases). This CDR3 region has 17 residues. The germline gives CDR1 KGHSH, CDR2 LQKENI. V lost 6 bases, J lost 0 bases, and 18 bases lay in between.

The chain carries TRBV6-6 and TRBJ2-6; no definite D call. V lost 5 bases and J lost 5, with 16 bases in between. The CDR3 runs to 16 residues. The germline V gene encodes CDR1 MNHNY and CDR2 SVGAGI (reference sequence). CDR3 coding DNA: TGTGCCAGCAGTCCGTGGGAACAAAGTCGGGCCAACGTCCTGACTTTC. Translation gives CASSPWEQSRANVLTF.

V gene TRBV27 combines with J gene TRBJ1-1; D might be TRBD1 (5 bases). Germline V CDR1 and CDR2: MNHEY, SMNVEV (reference sequence). The germline V and J ends were trimmed by 5 bases and 0 bases, with 13 bases remaining between them. This CDR3 region has 15 residues. The CDR3 sequence: CASSTIQELNTEAFF. CDR3 nucleotide sequence: TGTGCCAGCAGTACGATACAGGAGTTGAACACTGAAGCTTTCTTT.

J is TRBJ1-2 and V is TRBV6-1; 9 bases agree with TRBD1. In germline, CDR1 is MNHNS, CDR2 SASEGT. The CDR3 has 14 amino acids. V trimming: 10 bases; J trimming: 5 bases; junction bases outside the gene matches: 11. The CDR3 DNA sequence: TGTGCCACCACCGGGACAGGGCATTCTTATGGCTACACCTTC. Translation: CATTGTGHSYGYTF.

This chain uses TRBV6-5 with TRBJ2-5; D possibly corresponds to TRBD1 (6 bases). The J call may be mistaken, given a closer DNA end match to TRBJ2-7. The CDR3 covers 11 residues. Germline CDR1 reads MNHEY; CDR2 reads SVGAGI. CDR3 coding DNA: TGTGCCAGCAGCCAAGGGGGCGAGCAGTACTTC. Protein: CASSQGGEQYF.